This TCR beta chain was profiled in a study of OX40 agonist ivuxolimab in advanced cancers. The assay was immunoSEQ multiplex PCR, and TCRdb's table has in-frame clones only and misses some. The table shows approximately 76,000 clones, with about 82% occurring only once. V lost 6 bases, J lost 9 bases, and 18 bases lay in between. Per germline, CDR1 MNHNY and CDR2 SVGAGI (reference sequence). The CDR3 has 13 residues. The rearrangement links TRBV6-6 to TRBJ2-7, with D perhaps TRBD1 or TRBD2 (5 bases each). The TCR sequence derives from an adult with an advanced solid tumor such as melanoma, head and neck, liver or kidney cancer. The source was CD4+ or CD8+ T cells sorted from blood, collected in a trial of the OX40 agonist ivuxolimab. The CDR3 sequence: CASSPGTQGGQYF. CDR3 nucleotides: TGTGCCAGCAGCCCCGGGACCCAAGGAGGGCAGTACTTC.